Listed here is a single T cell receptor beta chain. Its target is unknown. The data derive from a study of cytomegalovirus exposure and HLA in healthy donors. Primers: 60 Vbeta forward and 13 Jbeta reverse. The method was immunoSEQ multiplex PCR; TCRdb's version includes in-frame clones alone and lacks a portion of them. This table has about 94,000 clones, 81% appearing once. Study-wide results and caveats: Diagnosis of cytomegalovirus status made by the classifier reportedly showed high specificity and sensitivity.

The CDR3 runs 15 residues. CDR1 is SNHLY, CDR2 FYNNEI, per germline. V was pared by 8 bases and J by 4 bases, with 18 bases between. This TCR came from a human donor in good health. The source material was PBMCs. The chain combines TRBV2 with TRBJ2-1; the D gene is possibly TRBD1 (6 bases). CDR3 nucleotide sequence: TGTGCCAGCGCCTCCCAGGGGTTGGCATACAATGAGCAGTTCTTC. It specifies CASASQGLAYNEQFF.